The present T cell receptor (beta chain) was sequenced within a study of blood T cell repertoires in COVID-19. At the level of the study: The study drew acute and convalescent COVID-19 samples from the United States, Italy and Spain.

This CDR3 has 16 amino acids. V was pared by 1 base and J by 0 bases, with 12 bases between. Germline loops: CDR1 SGHAT, CDR2 FQDESV (reference sequence). Authors' data handling: From reference gene primer amplification, estimates of nucleated cell counts were derived. Sequencing was performed with immunoSEQ multiplex PCR; in TCRdb, only in-frame clones are kept and a portion is missing. From that table come the V and J calls and clone size; the DNA was used to work out D and trimming. The repertoire holds 100,000 to 150,000 clones, with more than 70% as singletons. Material for sequencing was peripheral blood. The TCR sequence derives from a man aged 50 to 59 with acute or convalescent COVID-19. This chain links TRBV11-1 with TRBJ2-5; D may be TRBD2 (6 bases). DNA of the CDR3: TGTGCCAGCAGCTTAGGAGGAGGGCGGCACCAAGAGACCCAGTACTTC. It encodes CASSLGGGRHQETQYF.